These T cell receptor beta chains were read from a single sample in a study of control samples from healthy donors and cancer patients. Here immunoSEQ multiplex PCR was the method, and the copy in TCRdb shows in-frame clones only, minus some. This table holds 89,000 or so clones, 70% to 90% found once. Material for sequencing was blood. The receptors were sampled from a man aged 45-60 years in good health. Both conserved end residues are part of each CDR3. The D gene is left open where the match is weak. Clone size is shown for a subset of rows, as once, few, many or a class of expanded clone.

>.|12|TRBJ1-1|.|TRBV12-3/TRBV12-4
CASSWVSTEAFF
TGTGCCAGCAGTTGGGTGAGCACTGAAGCTTTCTTT
>TRBD1|14|TRBJ1-1|.|TRBV6-5
CASSHRGMNTEAFF
TGTGCCAGCAGTCACAGGGGTATGAACACTGAAGCTTTCTTT
>.|13|TRBJ1-1|.|TRBV12-3/TRBV12-4
CASSFSANTEAFF
TGTGCCAGCAGTTTCAGTGCGAACACTGAAGCTTTCTTT
>TRBD2|18|TRBJ2-2|few|TRBV14
CASSHPRLAGVDTGELFF
TGTGCCAGCAGCCACCCTAGACTAGCGGGAGTGGACACCGGGGAGCTGTTTTTT
>.|12|TRBJ1-1|.|TRBV11-3
CASSLIRGEAFF
TGTGCCAGCAGCTTAATAAGGGGGGAAGCTTTCTTT
>TRBD2|15|TRBJ2-1|.|TRBV10-2
CASSLWGGVYNEQFF
TGCGCCAGCAGTTTATGGGGGGGAGTCTACAATGAGCAGTTCTTC
>TRBD2|18|TRBJ2-3|.|TRBV5-1
CASSLGLAGGPGTDTQYF
TGCGCCAGCAGCTTGGGTCTAGCGGGAGGGCCCGGCACAGATACGCAGTATTTT
>.|15|TRBJ1-1|.|TRBV20-1
CSASNAANMNTEAFF
TGCAGTGCTAGTAATGCAGCGAATATGAACACTGAAGCTTTCTTT
>TRBD2|16|TRBJ2-7|.|TRBV19
CASSIGLAGGGYEQYF
TGTGCCAGTAGTATAGGACTAGCGGGAGGAGGGTACGAGCAGTACTTC
>TRBD1|13|TRBJ1-2|.|TRBV27
CASSRQGLFGYTF
TGTGCCAGCAGTCGACAGGGGTTGTTTGGCTACACCTTC
>.|13|TRBJ2-1|.|TRBV7-3
CASSPSFLNEQFF
TGTGCCAGCAGCCCTTCTTTCCTAAATGAGCAGTTCTTC
>.|15|TRBJ1-6|.|TRBV5-1
CASSLVGGDNSPLHF
TGCGCCAGCAGCTTGGTGGGAGGTGATAATTCACCCCTCCACTTT
>.|13|TRBJ2-1|few|TRBV11-2
CASSLQSPNEQFF
TGTGCCAGCAGCTTACAGTCCCCCAATGAGCAGTTCTTC
>.|13|TRBJ1-5|few|TRBV2
CASSDIRYQPQHF
TGTGCCAGCAGTGATATTAGGTATCAGCCCCAGCATTTT
>.|15|TRBJ1-4|once|TRBV19
CASSIVRAANEKLFF
TGTGCCAGTAGTATTGTCAGGGCGGCTAATGAAAAACTGTTTTTT
>TRBD1|15|TRBJ2-5|.|TRBV5-1
CASSSDRGPGETQYF
TGCGCCAGCAGCTCGGACAGGGGCCCGGGGGAGACCCAGTACTTC
>.|14|TRBJ2-3|once|TRBV7-2
CASSLLGFQDTQYF
TGTGCCAGCAGCTTATTGGGGTTCCAGGATACGCAGTATTTT
>.|14|TRBJ1-2|.|TRBV12-2
CASRPMGGPGGYTF
TGTGCAAGTCGCCCGATGGGGGGGCCAGGTGGCTACACCTTC
>.|15|TRBJ2-5|.|TRBV7-6
CASSPVWTPGETQYF
TGTGCCAGCAGCCCCGTTTGGACTCCTGGGGAGACCCAGTACTTC
>TRBD2|16|TRBJ2-1|.|TRBV5-4
CASSPAGTSGSNEQFF
TGTGCCAGCAGTCCGGCTGGGACTAGCGGGTCCAATGAGCAGTTCTTC
>.|13|TRBJ1-1|.|TRBV6-2/TRBV6-3
CASSTGVWTEAFF
TGTGCCAGCAGTACTGGAGTTTGGACTGAAGCTTTCTTT
>TRBD1|14|TRBJ1-2|.|TRBV24-1
CATSDHRGGYGYTF
TGTGCCACCAGTGATCACAGGGGCGGCTATGGCTACACCTTC
>.|12|TRBJ2-5|once|TRBV30
CAWSANQETQYF
TGTGCCTGGAGTGCGAACCAAGAGACCCAGTACTTC
>.|14|TRBJ1-5|.|TRBV18
CASSPGVLNQPQHF
TGTGCCAGCTCACCAGGGGTCCTCAATCAGCCCCAGCATTTT
>.|14|TRBJ2-5|.|TRBV5-1
CASSLNRETETQYF
TGCGCCAGCAGCTTGAACAGGGAAACGGAGACCCAGTACTTC
>.|14|TRBJ1-2|.|TRBV2
CASSTTVFPYGYTF
TGTGCCAGCAGTACGACAGTGTTCCCCTATGGCTACACCTTC
>TRBD1|15|TRBJ1-3|few|TRBV29-1
CSVEPTGGTGNTIYF
TGCAGCGTTGAGCCTACAGGGGGTACGGGAAACACCATATATTTT
>.|15|TRBJ2-5|.|TRBV25-1
CASPNFPLRQETQYF
TGTGCCAGCCCCAACTTTCCCCTTCGCCAAGAGACCCAGTACTTC
>.|16|TRBJ1-2|.|TRBV25-1
CASSEWWGTVRDGYTF
TGTGCCAGCAGTGAATGGTGGGGTACGGTCCGGGATGGCTACACCTTC
>.|18|TRBJ1-5|.|TRBV4-1
CASSQDGLGDHSNQPQHF
TGCGCCAGCAGCCAAGACGGTTTGGGGGATCATAGCAATCAGCCCCAGCATTTT
>.|14|TRBJ2-5|.|TRBV30
CAWSVGRSAETQYF
TGTGCCTGGAGTGTCGGCAGGTCGGCGGAGACCCAGTACTTC
>.|16|TRBJ1-4|.|TRBV6-1
CASSEVTVAVDEKLFF
TGTGCCAGCAGTGAAGTCACAGTGGCAGTAGATGAAAAACTGTTTTTT
>.|13|TRBJ2-5|.|TRBV27
CASSLTRAGTQYF
TGTGCCAGCAGTCTGACTAGGGCGGGGACCCAGTACTTC
>.|14|TRBJ2-4|.|TRBV25-1
CASSPYSMVNIQYF
TGTGCCAGCAGTCCCTATAGTATGGTAAACATTCAGTACTTC
>TRBD1|16|TRBJ2-1|.|TRBV28
CASSFFDRGLGGEQFF
TGTGCCAGCAGTTTTTTTGACAGGGGGCTAGGGGGTGAGCAGTTCTTC
>.|13|TRBJ2-3|.|TRBV28
CASSFDSTDTQYF
TGTGCCAGCAGTTTCGACAGCACAGATACGCAGTATTTT
>TRBD2|15|TRBJ2-7|.|TRBV7-2
CASSLLAGGTPEQYF
TGTGCCAGCAGCTTACTAGCGGGTGGGACGCCCGAGCAGTACTTC
>.|11|TRBJ2-5|once|TRBV7-8
CASSFGGTQYF
TGTGCCAGCAGCTTTGGGGGGACCCAGTACTTC
>.|13|TRBJ2-5|.|TRBV7-8
CASSFATRETQYF
TGTGCCAGCAGCTTTGCTACTAGGGAGACCCAGTACTTC
>TRBD1|15|TRBJ2-2|.|TRBV4-1
CASSQGRQGAGELFF
TGCGCCAGCAGCCAAGGACGACAGGGAGCCGGGGAGCTGTTTTTT
>TRBD2|14|TRBJ2-1|medium-sized|TRBV6-4
CASSLLAGADEQFF
TGTGCCAGCAGCTTACTAGCGGGAGCAGATGAGCAGTTCTTC
>TRBD1|15|TRBJ1-2|.|TRBV4-2
CASSQDSGQEDGYTF
TGTGCCAGCAGCCAAGATTCGGGACAGGAGGATGGCTACACCTTC
>.|20|TRBJ1-2|.|TRBV12-5
CASGFPDRLPPGRTNYGYTF
TGTGCTAGTGGTTTCCCGGACCGTCTCCCCCCAGGACGAACTAACTATGGCTACACCTTC
>TRBD1|15|TRBJ2-7|.|TRBV24-1
CATSDGGTGGYEQYF
TGTGCCACCAGTGATGGCGGGACAGGGGGCTACGAGCAGTACTTC
>.|13|TRBJ1-1|.|TRBV28
CASGHRVNTEAFF
TGTGCCAGCGGTCACAGGGTGAACACTGAAGCTTTCTTT
>.|15|TRBJ1-5|.|TRBV4-1
CASSQDHSGMWAQHF
TGCGCCAGCAGCCAAGATCACAGCGGAATGTGGGCCCAGCATTTT
>.|13|TRBJ1-2|once|TRBV6-5
CASSSRDFYGYTF
TGTGCCAGCAGTTCGAGGGACTTCTATGGCTACACCTTC
>.|18|TRBJ1-4|.|TRBV5-1
CASSLAGGGAETNEKLFF
TGCGCCAGCAGCTTGGCCGGTGGGGGGGCGGAGACTAATGAAAAACTGTTTTTT
>.|15|TRBJ1-1|.|TRBV7-9
CASSLGGDPNTEAFF
TGTGCCAGCAGCTTAGGAGGGGATCCGAACACTGAAGCTTTCTTT
>.|14|TRBJ2-3|.|TRBV5-1
CASSLALAQDTQYF
TGCGCCAGCAGCTTGGCCTTAGCCCAAGATACGCAGTATTTT